The text below deals with one TCR beta chain. As yet, its antigen is unknown. The V gene's germline CDR1 is SNHLY and CDR2 FYNNEI. The CDR3 contains 15 residues. V trimming: 1 base; J trimming: 1 base; junction bases outside the gene matches: 1. The sample comes from a study of cytomegalovirus exposure and HLA in healthy donors. Points from the study as a whole: Accounts indicate the classifier identified cytomegalovirus status with strong specificity and sensitivity. Among TCR beta chains, those listed as cytomegalovirus-associated numbered about 160.

These donors were members of the roughly 120-subject validation cohort, a group separate from the approximately 700-subject first cohort. This table comes from immunoSEQ multiplex PCR, and its TCRdb copy is limited to in-frame clones, with some not included. The sample yields some 140,000 clones, about 90% seen once. The sample taken for sequencing was PBMCs. This chain joins TRBV2 and TRBJ2-3; 8 bases are shared with TRBD2. The clonotype comes from a man in his late teens or twenties in good health and CMV-seronegative. The CDR3 protein is CASSEGAGGTDTQYF. As DNA, the CDR3 is TGTGCCAGCAGTGAAGGAGCGGGGGGCACAGATACGCAGTATTTT.